This passage covers 23 T cell receptor beta chains from one sample sequenced in a study of cytomegalovirus exposure and HLA in healthy donors. PCR primers comprised 60 Vbeta and 13 Jbeta primers. Libraries were prepared by immunoSEQ multiplex PCR; TCRdb keeps only in-frame clonotypes and omits some of them. The table shows around 150,000 clones, with about three quarters occurring only once. The sequencing input was PBMCs. The receptors originated from a man between 18 and 29 years old in good health and CMV-seronegative.

V and J are TRBV6-1 and TRBJ2-2; tentative D call: TRBD2 (6 bases). This CDR3 region has 15 residues. CDR1 and CDR2 (germline): MNHNS, SASEGT. V lost 2 bases and J lost 3, with 10 bases in between. CDR3 region: CASSETGGDTGELFF. Written as DNA, the CDR3 is TGTGCCAGCAGTGAAACCGGAGGGGACACCGGGGAGCTGTTTTTT.

This clone has only a few counts. V and J are TRBV19 and TRBJ1-5; maybe TRBD1 (5 bases). Between the trimmed V and J ends, which lost 8 bases and 4 bases, there was a span of 12 bases. This CDR3 comprises 13 residues. Germline V CDR1 and CDR2: LNHDA, SQIVND (reference sequence). The CDR3 loop is CASRDKGNQPQHF. In nucleotides, the CDR3 is TGTGCCAGTCGAGACAAGGGGAATCAGCCCCAGCATTTT.

This clone has only one observation. The rearrangement joins TRBV5-6 to TRBJ2-7; perhaps TRBD1 as D (6 bases). The length of the CDR3 is 13 residues. Trimming removed 4 bases at V and 1 base at J, with 9 bases between. CDR1 SGHDT and CDR2 YYEEEE come from the germline V gene. The CDR3 spells CASSPTGSYEQYF. Written as DNA, the CDR3 is TGTGCCAGCAGCCCGACAGGTTCCTACGAGCAGTACTTC.

The rearrangement uses TRBV5-1 and TRBJ1-6; TRBD1 is a possible D gene (5 bases). CDR3 length: 16 residues. The V gene lost 7 bases and the J gene lost 10 bases, with 24 bases spanning the gap. CDR1 and CDR2 (germline): SGHRS, YFSETQ. CDR3 in amino acids: CASSTGGDVFSSPLHF. CDR3 nucleotide sequence: TGCGCCAGCTCCACCGGGGGGGACGTGTTTTCCTCACCCCTCCACTTT. Full variable domain (missing parts from reference TRBV5-1 and TRBJ1-6): KAGVTQTPRYLIKTRGQQVTLSCSPISGHRSVSWYQQTPGQGLQFLFEYFSETQRNKGNFPGRFSGRQFSNSRSEMNVSTLELGDSALYLCASSTGGDVFSSPLHFGNGTRLTVT.

The chain carries TRBV7-2 and TRBJ1-4, with a possible D match to TRBD1 (5 bases). Germline CDR1 reads SGHTA; CDR2 reads FQGNSA. The CDR3 is 14 amino acids. V was clipped by 5 bases and J by 7 bases, with 14 bases between them. CDR3 in amino acids: CASSARAGPEKLFF. The CDR3 coding sequence is TGTGCCAGCAGCGCCAGGGCAGGGCCTGAAAAACTGTTTTTT.

The J gene is TRBJ2-2, the V gene TRBV9, with D hard to call. Trimming removed 0 bases from V and 8 bases from J, with 8 bases in between. CDR3 length: 13 residues. Germline V gene data show CDR1 as SGDLS and CDR2 as YYNGEE. CDR3 bases: TGTGCCAGCAGCGTAGATATGAGGGGGGAGCTGTTTTTT. This sequence encodes CASSVDMRGELFF. Based on the CDR3 plus reference TRBV9 and TRBJ2-2, the full variable domain is DSGVTQTPKHLITATGQRVTLRCSPRSGDLSVYWYQQSLDQGLQFLIQYYNGEERAKGNILERFSAQQFPDLHSELNLSSLELGDSALYFCASSVDMRGELFFGEGSRLTVL.

V and J are TRBV9 and TRBJ1-4; D is perhaps TRBD1 (6 bases). The germline CDR1 and CDR2 sequences are SGDLS and YYNGEE. Trimming pared 3 bases from V and 5 bases from J, leaving 14 bases between. The CDR3 is made up of 15 amino acids. DNA of the CDR3: TGTGCCAGCAGCGAGGGGGGGACCCAAAATGAAAAACTGTTTTTT. It is translated as CASSEGGTQNEKLFF.

The V call is TRBV4-1, the J call TRBJ2-5, with D possibly being TRBD1 (6 bases). The germline CDR1 and CDR2 sequences are MGHRA and YSYEKL. This CDR3 spans 18 amino acids. V was pared by 4 bases and J by 2 bases, with 23 bases between. CDR3 sequence reads: CASSPNILRDTLQETQYF. The DNA for the CDR3 is TGCGCCAGCAGCCCCAACATTCTCCGGGACACCTTACAAGAGACCCAGTACTTC.

The gene calls are TRBV4-1 and TRBJ2-2; 11 positions agree with TRBD1. This CDR3 contains 20 residues. CDR1 is MGHRA, CDR2 YSYEKL, per germline. Trimming removed 6 bases from V and 2 bases from J; junction bases left unmatched: 17. CDR3 sequence: CASRSRAGTGGIGNTGELFF. CDR3 DNA sequence: TGCGCCAGCAGGTCAAGGGCCGGGACAGGGGGTATCGGTAACACCGGGGAGCTGTTTTTT.

CDR3 loop: CASSPTPPSFADTQYF. The DNA of the CDR3 is TGTGCCAGCAGTCCCACCCCGCCTAGTTTCGCAGATACGCAGTATTTT. V and J are TRBV27 and TRBJ2-3; no clear D. V dropped 5 bases and J dropped 4 bases, with 19 bases sitting between them. The CDR3 has 16 amino acids. Germline loops: CDR1 MNHEY, CDR2 SMNVEV (reference sequence).

V usage is TRBV7-2 and J usage is TRBJ1-5, with D unclear. The germline CDR1 and CDR2 sequences are SGHTA and FQGNSA. V lost 1 base and J 5 bases, leaving 9 bases between the germline ends. The CDR3 has 14 amino acids. Here the CDR3 reads CASSLEYGDQPQHF. In DNA, the CDR3 is TGTGCCAGCAGCTTAGAGTACGGAGATCAGCCCCAGCATTTT.

The rearrangement joins TRBV7-2 to TRBJ2-1, with 10 bases matching TRBD2. V gave up 1 base and J gave up 6 bases; unmatched junction bases: 9. CDR3 length equals 17 residues. The germline gives CDR1 SGHTA, CDR2 FQGNSA. The CDR3 nucleotides are TGTGCCAGCAGCTTAGTTACTAGCGGGATAAGGGCCAATGAGCAGTTCTTC. Protein sequence: CASSLVTSGIRANEQFF.

This chain connects TRBV4-3 to TRBJ2-3; 14 bases are shared with TRBD2. Per the germline V gene, CDR1 is LGHNA and CDR2 is YSLEER. After removal of 0 bases from V and 5 bases from J, the junction contained 4 bases not matched to a gene. CDR3 size: 17 residues. The CDR3 sequence is CASSQDGTSGSGDTQYF. CDR3 bases: TGCGCCAGCAGCCAAGACGGGACTAGCGGGAGCGGAGATACGCAGTATTTT.

This clone was observed a few times. The chain joins TRBV7-2 to TRBJ2-1; 11 nucleotides agree with TRBD2. V shed 5 bases, J shed 0 bases, and the junction held 6 bases outside the gene matches. Germline CDR1 and CDR2: SGHTA and FQGNSA. CDR3 size: 17 residues. CDR3 nucleotides: TGTGCCAGCAGCGCCCGACTAGCGGGACTCTCCTACAATGAGCAGTTCTTC. It is translated as CASSARLAGLSYNEQFF.

This clone was counted only a few times. The gene calls are TRBV28 and TRBJ2-5; TRBD1 is a possible D gene (6 bases). Germline V lookup: CDR1 MDHEN, CDR2 SYDVKM. Trimming shortened V by 5 bases and J by 3 bases, and 13 bases separated the two germline ends. This CDR3 is built from 14 residues. The CDR3 sequence: CASSPQDSKETQYF. The CDR3 DNA reads TGTGCCAGCAGTCCTCAGGACAGTAAAGAGACCCAGTACTTC. The variable domain in full, completed from reference TRBV28 and TRBJ2-5, reads DVKVTQSSRYLVKRTGEKVFLECVQDMDHENMFWYRQDPGLGLRLIYFSYDVKMKEKGDIPEGYSVSREKKERFSLILESASTNQTSMYLCASSPQDSKETQYFGPGTRLLVL.

In nucleotides, the CDR3 is TGTGCCAGCAGCTTAGCACGGGTCACCGAAAGAGAGACCCAGTACTTC. This translates into CASSLARVTERETQYF. J is TRBJ2-5 and V is TRBV7-9; D is ambiguous. Germline CDR1 reads SEHNR; CDR2 reads FQNEAQ (reference sequence). The CDR3 spans 16 residues. V was shortened by 0 bases and J by 4 bases, with 15 bases between the two germline ends.

The chain joins TRBV5-4 to TRBJ2-7; TRBD1 matches at 7 bases. The V and J ends lost 5 bases and 0 bases, in that order; junction bases with no gene match: 8. The CDR3 sequence is 15 residues long. CDR1 SGHNT and CDR2 YYREEE come from the germline V gene (reference sequence). The CDR3 sequence: CASRIGQASSYEQYF. The CDR3, as DNA: TGTGCCAGCAGGATTGGACAGGCGAGCTCCTACGAGCAGTACTTC.

The chain carries TRBV7-9 and TRBJ1-1; possible D gene TRBD1, 5 bases. There are 12 residues in the CDR3. CDR1 and CDR2 from the germline V gene are SEHNR and FQNEAQ (reference sequence). The V and J ends lost 4 bases and 5 bases respectively, with 8 bases between them. CDR3 loop: CASSYGGTEAFF. The CDR3 DNA is TGTGCCAGCAGCTACGGGGGGACTGAAGCTTTCTTT. The variable domain in full, completed from reference TRBV7-9 and TRBJ1-1, reads DTGVSQNPRHKITKRGQNVTFRCDPISEHNRLYWYRQTLGQGPEFLTYFQNEAQLEKSRLLSDRFSAERPKGSFSTLEIQRTEQGDSAMYLCASSYGGTEAFFGQGTRLTVV.

Concerning this clone itself: Its ends do not fully match the called genes, so a read error is possible. The rearrangement joins TRBV7-9 to TRBJ2-7; D is undetermined. The CDR3 loop spans 15 amino acids. Germline V lookup: CDR1 SEHNR, CDR2 FQNEAQ (reference sequence). The CDR3 loop reads CSSSLLFGPSYEQYF. As DNA, the CDR3 is TGTTCCAGCAGCCTCCTCTTCGGTCCCTCCTACGAGCAGTACTTC. The full variable domain, with the rest looked up from reference TRBV7-9 and TRBJ2-7, is DTGVSQNPRHKITKRGQNVTFRCDPISEHNRLYWYRQTLGQGPEFLTYFQNEAQLEKSRLLSDRFSAERPKGSFSTLEIQRTEQGDSAMYLCSSSLLFGPSYEQYFGPGTRLTVT.

This clone was detected once. The chain is built from TRBV5-6 and TRBJ2-7; 10 bases are shared with TRBD1. The CDR3 runs to 17 residues. Looked up from germline, CDR1 is SGHDT and CDR2 is YYEEEE. V was clipped by 2 bases and J by 5 bases; unmatched bases: 13. The CDR3 nucleotides read TGTGCCAGCAGCTTAACCGGGACAGGGGTACCCTTCGACGAGCAGTACTTC. This encodes CASSLTGTGVPFDEQYF.

The table lists this clone with a few counts. This sequence joins TRBV11-2 and TRBJ1-3, with D uncertain. The CDR3 length is 16 residues. Germline values: CDR1 SGHAT, CDR2 FQNNGV. The germline V and J ends were trimmed by 1 base and 1 base, with 11 bases remaining between them. CDR3 DNA sequence: TGTGCCAGCAGCTTAGTAAGCGGGGATTCTGGAAACACCATATATTTT. Amino acid sequence: CASSLVSGDSGNTIYF.

This clone is a singleton in its sample. The chain combines TRBV4-3 with TRBJ2-1; 11 bases line up with TRBD2. The V gene's germline CDR1 is LGHNA and CDR2 YSLEER. The J segment lost 9 bases and the V segment lost 5 bases, leaving 6 bases of the junction unmatched. This CDR3 has 14 amino acids. CDR3 coding DNA: TGCGCCAGCAGCTATACTAGCGGGAGTATTGAGCAGTTCTTC. Protein: CASSYTSGSIEQFF.

The chain employs TRBV7-8 and TRBJ2-7, with 8 bases lining up with TRBD2. The CDR3 runs to 18 residues. V was pared by 5 bases and J by 5 bases, with 20 bases of the junction left unmatched. Germline V CDR1 and CDR2: SGHVS, FQNEAQ. The CDR3 DNA sequence: TGTGCCAGCAGCCCATATAAATGGGGCCGGGGGGGTGGGCACGAGCAGTACTTC. It codes for CASSPYKWGRGGGHEQYF.